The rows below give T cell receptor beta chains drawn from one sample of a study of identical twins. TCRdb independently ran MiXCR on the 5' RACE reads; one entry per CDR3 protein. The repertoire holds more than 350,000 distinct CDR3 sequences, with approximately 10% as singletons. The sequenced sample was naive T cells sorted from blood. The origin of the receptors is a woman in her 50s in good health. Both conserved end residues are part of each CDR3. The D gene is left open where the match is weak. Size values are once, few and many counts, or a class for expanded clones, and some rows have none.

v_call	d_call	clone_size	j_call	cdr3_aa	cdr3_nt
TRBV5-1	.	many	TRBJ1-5	CASSLGGRRNQPQHF	TGCGCCAGCAGCTTGGGTGGCCGACGCAATCAGCCCCAGCATTTT
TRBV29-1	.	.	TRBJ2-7	CSVELGGSYEQYF	TGCAGCGTTGAACTCGGGGGCTCCTACGAGCAGTACTTC
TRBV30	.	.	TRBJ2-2	CAWNMGTGELFF	TGTGCCTGGAATATGGGAACCGGGGAGCTGTTTTTT
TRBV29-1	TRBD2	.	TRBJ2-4	CSVTGGNIQYF	TGCAGCGTCACCGGGGGGAACATTCAGTACTTC
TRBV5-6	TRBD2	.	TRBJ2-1	CASRGFGLAGVDEQFF	TGTGCCAGCAGGGGGTTCGGACTAGCGGGAGTCGATGAGCAGTTCTTC
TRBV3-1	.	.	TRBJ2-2	CASSQGGQANTGELFF	TGTGCCAGCAGCCAAGGAGGCCAGGCGAACACCGGGGAGCTGTTTTTT
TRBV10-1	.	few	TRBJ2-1	CASSDPSKETGKYNEQFF	TGCGCCAGCAGTGACCCTTCGAAGGAAACGGGAAAATACAATGAGCAGTTCTTC
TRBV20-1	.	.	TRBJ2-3	CSARSWGASTDTQYF	TGCAGTGCGCGCTCGTGGGGTGCTAGCACAGATACGCAGTATTTT
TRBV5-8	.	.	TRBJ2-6	CASSYRRKGSGANVLTF	TGTGCCAGCAGCTACCGGAGGAAGGGCTCTGGGGCCAACGTCCTGACTTTC
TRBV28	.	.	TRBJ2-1	CASSQGFVPNEQFF	TGTGCTAGCAGCCAGGGGTTTGTTCCCAATGAGCAGTTCTTC
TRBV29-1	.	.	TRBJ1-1	CSVVLVRRVDTEAFF	TGCAGCGTTGTTTTAGTCAGACGGGTGGACACTGAAGCTTTCTTT
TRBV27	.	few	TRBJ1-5	CASSLRWNQPQHF	TGTGCCAGCAGTCTCAGGTGGAATCAGCCCCAGCATTTT
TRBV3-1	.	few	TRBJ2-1	CASSHREKAEQFF	TGTGCCAGCAGCCACAGGGAAAAGGCTGAGCAGTTCTTC
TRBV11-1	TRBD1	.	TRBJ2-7	CASSSGQAPYF	TGTGCCAGCAGCTCCGGACAGGCCCCTTACTTC
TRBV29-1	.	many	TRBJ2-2	CSVHAPNTGELFF	TGCAGCGTTCATGCACCTAACACCGGGGAGCTGTTTTTT
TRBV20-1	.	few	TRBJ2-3	CSARDGISVNTQYF	TGCAGTGCTAGAGATGGGATTAGCGTGAATACGCAGTATTTT
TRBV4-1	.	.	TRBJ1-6	CASSQAGTSNSPLHF	TGCGCCAGCAGCCAGGCAGGGACCTCGAATTCACCCCTCCACTTT
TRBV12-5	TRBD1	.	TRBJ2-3	CASGPGTGGTDTQYF	TGTGCTAGTGGCCCCGGGACAGGGGGCACAGATACGCAGTATTTT
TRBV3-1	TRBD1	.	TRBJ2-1	CASSLTGGRHNEQFF	TGTGCCAGCAGCTTAACAGGGGGTCGGCACAATGAGCAGTTCTTC
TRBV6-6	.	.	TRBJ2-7	CASQLGLDEQYF	TGTGCCAGCCAACTAGGACTTGACGAGCAGTACTTC
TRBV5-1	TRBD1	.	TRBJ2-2	CASSTGTGRFNANTGELFF	TGCGCCAGCTCTACCGGGACAGGGAGATTTAACGCGAACACCGGGGAGCTGTTTTTT
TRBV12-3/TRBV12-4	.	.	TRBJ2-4	CASAILDPQAKNIQYF	TGTGCCAGCGCGATCCTGGACCCTCAGGCCAAAAACATTCAGTACTTC
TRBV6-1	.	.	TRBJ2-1	CASSQTPPGSYNEQFF	TGTGCCAGCAGCCAAACCCCCCCGGGGTCCTACAATGAGCAGTTCTTC
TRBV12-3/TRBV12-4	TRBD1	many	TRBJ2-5	CASSTGAQETQYF	TGTGCCAGCAGTACAGGGGCGCAAGAGACCCAGTACTTC
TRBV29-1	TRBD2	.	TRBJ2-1	CSASSGAYNEQFF	TGCAGCGCCTCTAGCGGGGCCTACAATGAGCAGTTCTTC
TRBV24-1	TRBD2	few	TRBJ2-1	CATSAPGLAVGNEQFF	TGTGCCACCAGTGCCCCGGGACTAGCGGTGGGGAATGAGCAGTTCTTC
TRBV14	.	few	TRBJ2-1	CASSQDLRPSSSYNEQFF	TGTGCCAGCAGCCAAGATCTCCGGCCCAGCAGCTCCTACAATGAGCAGTTCTTC
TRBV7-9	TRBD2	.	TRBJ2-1	CASTGTSGSGAYNEQFF	TGTGCCAGCACAGGGACTAGCGGGAGTGGGGCCTACAATGAGCAGTTCTTC
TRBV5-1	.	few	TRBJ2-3	CASSLEGGRSDTQYF	TGCGCCAGCAGCTTGGAGGGGGGGCGTTCAGATACGCAGTATTTT
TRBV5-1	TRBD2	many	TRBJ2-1	CASSPLLAGGSSSYNEQFF	TGCGCCAGCAGCCCACTACTAGCGGGAGGGTCTAGCTCCTACAATGAGCAGTTCTTC
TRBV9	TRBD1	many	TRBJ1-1	CASSVEGQQNTEAFF	TGTGCCAGCAGCGTGGAGGGACAGCAGAACACTGAAGCTTTCTTT
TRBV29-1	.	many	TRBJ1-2	CSVDGMWGAAGGYTF	TGCAGCGTTGATGGGATGTGGGGCGCCGCGGGTGGCTACACCTTC
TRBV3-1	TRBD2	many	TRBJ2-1	CASSQEVGLAGVEQFF	TGTGCCAGCAGCCAAGAGGTTGGGCTAGCGGGAGTTGAGCAGTTCTTC
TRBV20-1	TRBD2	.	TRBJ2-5	CSASPGLEGTQYF	TGCAGTGCTAGCCCAGGACTAGAGGGGACCCAGTACTTC
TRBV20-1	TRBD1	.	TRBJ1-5	CSARVGQVDQPQHF	TGCAGTGCTAGAGTCGGACAGGTCGATCAGCCCCAGCATTTT
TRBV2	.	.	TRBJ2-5	CASSVRWGDRETQYF	TGTGCCAGCAGTGTTCGGTGGGGGGATAGAGAGACCCAGTACTTC
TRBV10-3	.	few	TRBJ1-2	CAISDARGAGYTF	TGTGCCATCAGTGACGCGAGGGGGGCTGGCTACACCTTC
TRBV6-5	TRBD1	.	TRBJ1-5	CASSPTTGGGQPQHF	TGTGCCAGCAGTCCTACGACAGGGGGCGGTCAGCCCCAGCATTTT
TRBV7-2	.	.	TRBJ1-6	CASTNGFSSSPLHF	TGTGCCAGCACCAATGGTTTCTCTAGCTCACCCCTCCACTTT
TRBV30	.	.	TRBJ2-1	CAWSTGSSYNEQFF	TGTGCCTGGAGTACAGGGAGCTCCTACAATGAGCAGTTCTTC
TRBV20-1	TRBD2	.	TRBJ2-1	CSARDTSGSYEQFF	TGCAGTGCTAGAGACACTAGCGGGAGCTATGAGCAGTTCTTC
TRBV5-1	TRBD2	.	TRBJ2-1	CASSLFSGREQFF	TGCGCCAGCAGCTTATTTAGCGGGAGGGAGCAGTTCTTC
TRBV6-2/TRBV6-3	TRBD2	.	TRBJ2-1	CASSYYSGKYNEQFF	TGTGCCAGCAGTTACTATAGCGGGAAGTACAATGAGCAGTTCTTC
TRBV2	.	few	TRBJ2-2	CASTPAGVPIVELFF	TGTGCCAGCACCCCAGCGGGCGTGCCCATCGTGGAGCTGTTTTTT
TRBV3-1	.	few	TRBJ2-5	CASRVAVQETQYF	TGTGCCAGCAGGGTGGCAGTGCAAGAGACCCAGTACTTC
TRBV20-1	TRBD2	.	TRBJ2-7	CSARDRVTAGAPHEQYF	TGCAGTGCTAGAGATAGGGTAACAGCGGGAGCCCCCCACGAGCAGTACTTC
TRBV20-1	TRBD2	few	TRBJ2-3	CSAKRGWREKADTQYF	TGCAGTGCTAAAAGGGGATGGCGGGAGAAGGCAGATACGCAGTATTTT
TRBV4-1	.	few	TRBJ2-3	CASSQDTARISSPDTQYF	TGCGCCAGCAGCCAAGACACGGCCCGAATCAGTTCCCCAGATACGCAGTATTTT